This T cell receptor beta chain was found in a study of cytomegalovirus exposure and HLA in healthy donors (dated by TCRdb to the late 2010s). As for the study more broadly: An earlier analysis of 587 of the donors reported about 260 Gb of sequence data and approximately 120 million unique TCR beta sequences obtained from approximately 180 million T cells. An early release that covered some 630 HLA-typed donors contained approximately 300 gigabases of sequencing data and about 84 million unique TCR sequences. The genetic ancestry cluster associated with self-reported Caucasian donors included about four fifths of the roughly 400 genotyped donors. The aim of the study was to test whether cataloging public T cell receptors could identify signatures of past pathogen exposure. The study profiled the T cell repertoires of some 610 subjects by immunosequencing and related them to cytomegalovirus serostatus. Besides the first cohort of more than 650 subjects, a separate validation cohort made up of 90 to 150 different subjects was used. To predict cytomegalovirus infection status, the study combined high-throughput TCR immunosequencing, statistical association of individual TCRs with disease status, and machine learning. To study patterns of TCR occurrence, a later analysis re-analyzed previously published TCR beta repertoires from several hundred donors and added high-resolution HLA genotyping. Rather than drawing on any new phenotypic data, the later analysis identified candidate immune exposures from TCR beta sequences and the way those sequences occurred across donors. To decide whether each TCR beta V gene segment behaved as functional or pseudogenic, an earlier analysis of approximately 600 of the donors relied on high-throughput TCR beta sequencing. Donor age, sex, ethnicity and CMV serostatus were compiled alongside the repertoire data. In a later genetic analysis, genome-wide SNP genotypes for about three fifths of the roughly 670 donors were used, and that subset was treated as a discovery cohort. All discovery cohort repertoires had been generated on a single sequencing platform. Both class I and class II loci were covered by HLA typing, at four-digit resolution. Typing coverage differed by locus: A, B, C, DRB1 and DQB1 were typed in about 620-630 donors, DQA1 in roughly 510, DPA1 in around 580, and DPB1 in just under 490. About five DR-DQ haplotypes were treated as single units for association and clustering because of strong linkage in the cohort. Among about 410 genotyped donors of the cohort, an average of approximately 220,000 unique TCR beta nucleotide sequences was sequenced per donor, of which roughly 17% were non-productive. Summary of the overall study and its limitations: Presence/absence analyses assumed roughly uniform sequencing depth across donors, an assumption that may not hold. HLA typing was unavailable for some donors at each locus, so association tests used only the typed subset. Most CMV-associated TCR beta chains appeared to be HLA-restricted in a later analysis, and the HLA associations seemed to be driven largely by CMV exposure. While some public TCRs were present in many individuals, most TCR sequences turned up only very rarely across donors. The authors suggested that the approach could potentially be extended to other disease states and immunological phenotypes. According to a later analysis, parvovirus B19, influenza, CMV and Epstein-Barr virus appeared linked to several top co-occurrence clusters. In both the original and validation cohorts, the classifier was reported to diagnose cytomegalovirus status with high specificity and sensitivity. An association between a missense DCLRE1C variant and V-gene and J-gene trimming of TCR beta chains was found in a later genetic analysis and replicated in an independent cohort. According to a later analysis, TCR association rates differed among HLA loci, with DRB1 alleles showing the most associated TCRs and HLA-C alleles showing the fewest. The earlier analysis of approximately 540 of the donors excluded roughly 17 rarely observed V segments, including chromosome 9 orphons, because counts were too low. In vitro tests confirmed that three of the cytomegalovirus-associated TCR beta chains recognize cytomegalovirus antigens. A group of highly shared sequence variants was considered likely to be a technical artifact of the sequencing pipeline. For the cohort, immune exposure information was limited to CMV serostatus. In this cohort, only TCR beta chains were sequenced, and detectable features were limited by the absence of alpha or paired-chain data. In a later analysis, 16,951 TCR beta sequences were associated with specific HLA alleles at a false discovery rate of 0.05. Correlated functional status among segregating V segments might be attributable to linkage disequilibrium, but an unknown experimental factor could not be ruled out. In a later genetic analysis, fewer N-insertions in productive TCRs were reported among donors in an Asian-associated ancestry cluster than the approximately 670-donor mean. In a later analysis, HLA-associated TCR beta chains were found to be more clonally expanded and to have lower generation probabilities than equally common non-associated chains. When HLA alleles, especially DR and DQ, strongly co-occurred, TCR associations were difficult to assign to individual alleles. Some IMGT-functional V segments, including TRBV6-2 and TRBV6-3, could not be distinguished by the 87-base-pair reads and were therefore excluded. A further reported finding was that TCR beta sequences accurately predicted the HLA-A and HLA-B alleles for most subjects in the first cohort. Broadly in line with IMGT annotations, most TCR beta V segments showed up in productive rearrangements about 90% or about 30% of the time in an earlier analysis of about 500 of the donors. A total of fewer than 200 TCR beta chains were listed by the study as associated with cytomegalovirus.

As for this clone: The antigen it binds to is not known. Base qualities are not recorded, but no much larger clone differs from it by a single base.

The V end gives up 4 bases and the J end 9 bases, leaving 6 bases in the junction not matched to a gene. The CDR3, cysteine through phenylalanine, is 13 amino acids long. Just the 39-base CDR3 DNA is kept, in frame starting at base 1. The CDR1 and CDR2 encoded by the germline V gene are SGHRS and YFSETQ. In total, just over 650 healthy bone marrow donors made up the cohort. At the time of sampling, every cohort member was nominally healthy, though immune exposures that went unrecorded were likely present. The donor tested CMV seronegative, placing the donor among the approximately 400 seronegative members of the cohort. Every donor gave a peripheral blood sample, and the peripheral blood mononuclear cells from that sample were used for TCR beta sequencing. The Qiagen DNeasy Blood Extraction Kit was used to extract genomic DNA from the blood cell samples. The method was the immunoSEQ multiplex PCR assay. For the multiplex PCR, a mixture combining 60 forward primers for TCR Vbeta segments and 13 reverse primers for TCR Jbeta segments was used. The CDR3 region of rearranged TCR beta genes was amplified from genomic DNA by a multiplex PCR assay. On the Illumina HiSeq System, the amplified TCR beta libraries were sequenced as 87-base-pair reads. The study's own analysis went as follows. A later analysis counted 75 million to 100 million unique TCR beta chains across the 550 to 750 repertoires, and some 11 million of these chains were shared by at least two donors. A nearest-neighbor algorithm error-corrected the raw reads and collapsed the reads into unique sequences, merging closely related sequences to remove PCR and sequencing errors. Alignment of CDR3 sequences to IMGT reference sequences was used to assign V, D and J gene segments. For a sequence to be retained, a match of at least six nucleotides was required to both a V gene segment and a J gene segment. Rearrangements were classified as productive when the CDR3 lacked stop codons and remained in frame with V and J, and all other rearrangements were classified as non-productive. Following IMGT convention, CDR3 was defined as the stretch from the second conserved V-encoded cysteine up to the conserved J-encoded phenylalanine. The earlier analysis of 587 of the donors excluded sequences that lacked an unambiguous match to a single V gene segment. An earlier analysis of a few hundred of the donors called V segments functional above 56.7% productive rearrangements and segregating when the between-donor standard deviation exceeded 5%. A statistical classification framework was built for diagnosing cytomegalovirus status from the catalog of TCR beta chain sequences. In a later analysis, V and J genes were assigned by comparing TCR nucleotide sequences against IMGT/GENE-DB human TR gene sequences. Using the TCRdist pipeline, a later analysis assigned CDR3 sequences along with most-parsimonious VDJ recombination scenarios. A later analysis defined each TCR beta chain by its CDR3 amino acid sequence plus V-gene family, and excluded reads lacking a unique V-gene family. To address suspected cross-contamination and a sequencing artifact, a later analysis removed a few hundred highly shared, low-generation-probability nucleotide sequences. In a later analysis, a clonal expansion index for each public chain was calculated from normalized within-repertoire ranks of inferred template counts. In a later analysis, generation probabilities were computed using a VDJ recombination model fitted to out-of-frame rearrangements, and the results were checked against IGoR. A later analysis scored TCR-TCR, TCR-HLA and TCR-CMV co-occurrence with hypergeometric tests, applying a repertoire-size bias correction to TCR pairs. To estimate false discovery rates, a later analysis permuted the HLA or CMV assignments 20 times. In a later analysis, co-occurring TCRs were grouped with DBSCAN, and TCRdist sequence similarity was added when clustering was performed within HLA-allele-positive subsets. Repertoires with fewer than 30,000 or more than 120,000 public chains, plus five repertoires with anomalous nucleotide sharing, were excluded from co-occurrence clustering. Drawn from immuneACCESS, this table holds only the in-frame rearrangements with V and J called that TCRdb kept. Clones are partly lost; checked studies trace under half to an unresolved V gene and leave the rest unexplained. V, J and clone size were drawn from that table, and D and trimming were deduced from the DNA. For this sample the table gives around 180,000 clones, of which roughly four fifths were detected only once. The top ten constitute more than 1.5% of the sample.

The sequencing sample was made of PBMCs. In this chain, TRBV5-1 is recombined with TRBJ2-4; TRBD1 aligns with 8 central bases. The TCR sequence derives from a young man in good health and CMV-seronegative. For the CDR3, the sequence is CASSGQGRGIQYF. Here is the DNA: TGCGCCAGCAGCGGACAGGGAAGGGGCATTCAGTACTTC.